Listed below are T cell receptor beta chains from one sample, sequenced in a study of T cells in Graves' hyperthyroidism and ophthalmopathy. TCRdb re-called the multiplex PCR reads with MiXCR, one entry per CDR3 protein. Seen here are about 260,000 distinct CDR3 sequences, roughly 22% observed once, and the top ten hold around 60%. The sequenced sample was blood. The receptors derive from a man aged 25 to 40 with Graves' ophthalmopathy. Both conserved end residues are trimmed from each CDR3. The D gene is left open where the match is weak.

D gene: -
V gene: TRBV20-1
CDR3 protein: SARDPSAYEQY

D gene: TRBD2
V gene: TRBV6-9
CDR3 protein: ASMFGGLADQETQY

D gene: -
V gene: TRBV5-1
CDR3 protein: ASSQTAGDTQY

D gene: TRBD2
V gene: TRBV11-2
CDR3 protein: ASSLDPWLAGAKDTQY

D gene: -
V gene: TRBV28
CDR3 protein: ASSPMSWGGGYNEQF

D gene: -
V gene: TRBV28
CDR3 protein: ASEGGVGEQY

D gene: -
V gene: TRBV2
CDR3 protein: AIKTGYYGYT

D gene: TRBD2
V gene: TRBV3-1
CDR3 protein: ASSQVAGGGDEQF

D gene: -
V gene: TRBV9
CDR3 protein: ASSGLEVSYNEQF

D gene: -
V gene: TRBV18
CDR3 protein: ASSPGATYEQY

D gene: TRBD1
V gene: TRBV6-2/TRBV6-3
CDR3 protein: ASIRTAGQGSSFYGYT

D gene: TRBD1
V gene: TRBV28
CDR3 protein: ASSFLDRELGQPQH

D gene: TRBD2
V gene: TRBV7-3
CDR3 protein: ASSSQGTSGTGSYNEQF

D gene: TRBD2
V gene: TRBV11-3
CDR3 protein: ASSPQEGASGMGTQY

D gene: TRBD2
V gene: TRBV12-3/TRBV12-4
CDR3 protein: ASSFLAGGKNEQF

D gene: -
V gene: TRBV28
CDR3 protein: ASSFLRFGQPQH

D gene: -
V gene: TRBV9
CDR3 protein: ASSPEGGTGNTIY

D gene: TRBD1
V gene: TRBV28
CDR3 protein: ASSLPGQSNEKLF

D gene: TRBD2
V gene: TRBV7-8
CDR3 protein: ASSFSGGSSYNEQF

D gene: TRBD2
V gene: TRBV18
CDR3 protein: ASSQREYGEQF

D gene: TRBD1
V gene: TRBV19
CDR3 protein: ASSLRDRGLYT

D gene: -
V gene: TRBV11-2
CDR3 protein: ASSSHRGGRETQY

D gene: -
V gene: TRBV20-1
CDR3 protein: SARVWTGNTEAF

D gene: TRBD2
V gene: TRBV6-5
CDR3 protein: ASSYWAGGSTDTQY

D gene: TRBD1
V gene: TRBV6-1
CDR3 protein: ASSRQGMDEQY

D gene: -
V gene: TRBV7-9
CDR3 protein: ASSFEGSYNSPLH

D gene: -
V gene: TRBV2
CDR3 protein: ASSDARNPYEQY

D gene: -
V gene: TRBV6-5
CDR3 protein: ASSTQGEVLEQY

D gene: -
V gene: TRBV19
CDR3 protein: ASTITPGNTEAF

D gene: TRBD1
V gene: TRBV5-1
CDR3 protein: ASSLRGDRVSPLH

D gene: -
V gene: TRBV27
CDR3 protein: ASSLKTLDTEAF

D gene: TRBD2
V gene: TRBV30
CDR3 protein: AWSVSGRSEQY

D gene: TRBD2
V gene: TRBV6-1
CDR3 protein: ASSPYASGLAGGRNNEQF

D gene: TRBD1
V gene: TRBV15
CDR3 protein: ATSREVGTATDTQY

D gene: -
V gene: TRBV6-5
CDR3 protein: ASCYPAGSPLH

D gene: -
V gene: TRBV6-1
CDR3 protein: ASQASVAGEQY

D gene: TRBD2
V gene: TRBV12-3/TRBV12-4
CDR3 protein: ASSLRRELFSGELF

D gene: -
V gene: TRBV5-1
CDR3 protein: ASSVTSSLSPF

D gene: -
V gene: TRBV12-3/TRBV12-4
CDR3 protein: ASSPRGIGYGYT

D gene: TRBD2
V gene: TRBV11-2
CDR3 protein: ASSPTSGIRNEQY

D gene: -
V gene: TRBV12-3/TRBV12-4
CDR3 protein: ASSRQGGSYEQY

D gene: -
V gene: TRBV28
CDR3 protein: ASNGGSFGETQY

D gene: TRBD2
V gene: TRBV12-3/TRBV12-4
CDR3 protein: ASSSGGGTSGSKMYNEQF

D gene: -
V gene: TRBV12-3/TRBV12-4
CDR3 protein: ASSLIRAGGYT

D gene: -
V gene: TRBV5-4
CDR3 protein: ANSPLGGRDTGELF

D gene: -
V gene: TRBV6-1
CDR3 protein: ASSEAGQGRVYYEQY

D gene: TRBD1
V gene: TRBV11-2
CDR3 protein: ASSPNRDRVGNQPQH

D gene: -
V gene: TRBV29-1
CDR3 protein: SVQDGDYEQY